Each of the 14 T cell receptor beta chains below was sequenced from the same sample in a study of cytomegalovirus exposure and HLA in healthy donors (dated by TCRdb to 2015 to 2018). The method behind the library was the immunoSEQ multiplex PCR assay. For the multiplex PCR, a mixture combining 60 forward primers for TCR Vbeta segments and 13 reverse primers for TCR Jbeta segments was used. Held by TCRdb, this immuneACCESS table contains in-frame sequences only and omits some clones. Under half of the omission traces to an unresolved V gene where checked; the cause of the rest is unknown. The sample table records some 150,000 clones; under 80% of these occur just once. The ten largest clones take up about 2.5% of the sample. Specimen: PBMCs. These receptor sequences come from a human donor in good health.

V is TRBV4-1 and J is TRBJ1-5; a possible D gene is TRBD1 (5 bases). The CDR3 is 16 residues long. CDR1 is MGHRA and CDR2 is YSYEKL in the germline V gene. Trimming removed 0 bases from V and 2 bases from J, with 11 bases in between. As DNA, the CDR3 is TGCGCCAGCAGCCAAGATTTGGGAGGGGGCAATCAGCCCCAGCATTTT. This codes for CASSQDLGGGNQPQHF.

This chain connects TRBV5-6 to TRBJ1-1, with 9 bases that match TRBD1. V was clipped by 0 bases and J by 1 base; unmatched bases: 1. Germline V lookup: CDR1 SGHDT, CDR2 YYEEEE. CDR3 length equals 15 residues. CDR3 protein: CASSLAGQGNTEAFF. CDR3 DNA sequence: TGTGCCAGCAGCTTGGCGGGACAGGGGAACACTGAAGCTTTCTTT.

Only a few counts were recorded for this clone. The chain links TRBV4-3 to TRBJ1-2; D is unclear. This CDR3 is 13 amino acids long. Per the germline V gene, CDR1 is LGHNA and CDR2 is YSLEER. Trimming stripped 5 bases from V and 4 bases from J, with 11 bases between. This CDR3 reads CASSRRDGYGYTF. DNA of the CDR3: TGCGCCAGCAGCAGGCGGGATGGCTATGGCTACACCTTC.

The chain carries TRBV23-1 and TRBJ1-1, with D unresolved. TRBV23-1 is labeled an ORF, and its function is uncertain. With 4 bases removed from V and 2 bases from J, the gap between germline ends came to 14 bases. The CDR3 totals 15 residues. The CDR3 DNA reads as TGCGCCAGCAGTCTACCGGGAACCAGCAACACTGAAGCTTTCTTT. Translation gives CASSLPGTSNTEAFF.

The chain links TRBV19 to TRBJ1-2; possibly TRBD1 for D (5 bases). The CDR3 extends over 13 amino acids. The germline gives CDR1 LNHDA, CDR2 SQIVND (reference sequence). Trimming took off 3 bases at V and 5 bases at J, with 10 bases between the two ends. The CDR3 here is CASSIREGYGYTF. DNA of the CDR3: TGTGCCAGTAGTATCAGGGAGGGGTATGGCTACACCTTC. The whole variable domain, remainder taken from reference TRBV19 and TRBJ1-2, is DGGITQSPKYLFRKEGQNVTLSCEQNLNHDAMYWYRQDPGQGLRLIYYSQIVNDFQKGDIAEGYSVSREKKESFPLTVTSAQKNPTAFYLCASSIREGYGYTFGSGTRLTVV.

In DNA, the CDR3 is TGTGCCAGCAGCGAGGACAGGGAGGGAGAGACCCAGTACTTC. Translation: CASSEDREGETQYF. The genes are TRBV7-9 and TRBJ2-5; D is possibly TRBD1 (8 bases). Germline assignment: CDR1 SEHNR and CDR2 FQNEAQ (reference sequence). CDR3 length: 14 amino acids. The germline V and J ends were trimmed by 5 bases and 4 bases, with 14 bases remaining between them.

V is TRBV7-9 and J is TRBJ1-5, with D perhaps TRBD1 (5 bases). The germline gives CDR1 SEHNR, CDR2 FQNEAQ (reference sequence). V was trimmed by 5 bases and J by 2 bases, leaving 10 bases between them. The CDR3 is 14 residues long. For the CDR3, the DNA is TGTGCCAGCAGCCCAGGGTGGGGCAATCAGCCCCAGCATTTT. Amino acids: CASSPGWGNQPQHF.

This sequence joins TRBV7-9 and TRBJ1-2; D ambiguous. The germline V gene has CDR1 SEHNR and CDR2 FQNEAQ (reference sequence). The V end lost 4 bases, the J end lost 7 bases, and 13 bases lay between the germline ends. There are 13 residues in the CDR3. The CDR3 is CASSSVAVGGYTF. In DNA form, the CDR3 reads TGTGCCAGCAGCTCCGTTGCGGTTGGTGGCTACACCTTC.

The V and J genes are TRBV5-6 and TRBJ2-2, with 8 bases aligning to TRBD2. The CDR3 sequence is 15 residues long. V trimming: 0 bases; J trimming: 6 bases; junction bases outside the gene matches: 4. Germline assignment: CDR1 SGHDT and CDR2 YYEEEE. CDR3 DNA sequence: TGTGCCAGCAGCTTGGTCGGGGGGGCCGCCGGGGAGCTGTTTTTT. It codes for CASSLVGGAAGELFF.

This rearrangement joins TRBV5-1 to TRBJ2-7, with TRBD1 matching 10 bases. Germline lookup yields CDR1 SGHRS and CDR2 YFSETQ. The CDR3 has 16 residues. After removal of 2 bases from V and 0 bases from J, the junction contained 5 bases not matched to a gene. CDR3 loop: CASSLGGDRGSYEQYF. CDR3 DNA: TGCGCCAGCAGCTTAGGAGGGGACAGGGGCTCCTACGAGCAGTACTTC. The whole variable domain, filled in from reference TRBV5-1 and TRBJ2-7, reads KAGVTQTPRYLIKTRGQQVTLSCSPISGHRSVSWYQQTPGQGLQFLFEYFSETQRNKGNFPGRFSGRQFSNSRSEMNVSTLELGDSALYLCASSLGGDRGSYEQYFGPGTRLTVT.

This clone was counted between two and nine times. This chain joins TRBV4-3 and TRBJ2-2, with a weak D call TRBD2 (7 bases). Trimming cost V 0 bases and J 6 bases, with 11 bases left between them. The CDR3 spans 15 residues. Germline lookup yields CDR1 LGHNA and CDR2 YSLEER. CDR3 coding DNA: TGCGCCAGCAGCCAAGATGGGGGGGCACCCGGGGAGCTGTTTTTT. Its protein product is CASSQDGGAPGELFF.

The V call is TRBV2, the J call TRBJ1-6; possibly TRBD1 for D (5 bases). The V and J ends lost 4 bases and 7 bases respectively, with 14 bases between them. The CDR3 totals 15 residues. From germline, CDR1 is SNHLY and CDR2 FYNNEI. CDR3 region: CASSVGRGDNSPLHF. CDR3 DNA: TGTGCCAGCAGTGTTGGTAGGGGTGACAATTCACCCCTCCACTTT. Based on the CDR3 plus reference TRBV2 and TRBJ1-6, the full variable domain is EPEVTQTPSHQVTQMGQEVILRCVPISNHLYFYWYRQILGQKVEFLVSFYNNEISEKSEIFDDQFSVERPDGSNFTLKIRSTKLEDSAMYFCASSVGRGDNSPLHFGNGTRLTVT.

The chain links TRBV5-6 to TRBJ1-3; no clear D gene. V shed 3 bases and J shed 0 bases, with 7 bases lying between them. This CDR3 is built from 14 residues. Germline V gene sequence: CDR1 SGHDT, CDR2 YYEEEE. CDR3 DNA sequence: TGTGCCAGCAGCTCGCGCGGCTCTGGAAACACCATATATTTT. It codes for CASSSRGSGNTIYF.

The CDR3 protein is CASIRGPGDYGYTF. The CDR3 region has the DNA TGTGCCAGCATAAGAGGCCCAGGGGACTATGGCTACACCTTC. The chain joins TRBV2 to TRBJ1-2; weak D call: TRBD1 (6 bases). CDR1 SNHLY and CDR2 FYNNEI come from the germline V gene. V lost 7 bases and J 3 bases, leaving 15 bases between the germline ends. CDR3 size: 14 residues.